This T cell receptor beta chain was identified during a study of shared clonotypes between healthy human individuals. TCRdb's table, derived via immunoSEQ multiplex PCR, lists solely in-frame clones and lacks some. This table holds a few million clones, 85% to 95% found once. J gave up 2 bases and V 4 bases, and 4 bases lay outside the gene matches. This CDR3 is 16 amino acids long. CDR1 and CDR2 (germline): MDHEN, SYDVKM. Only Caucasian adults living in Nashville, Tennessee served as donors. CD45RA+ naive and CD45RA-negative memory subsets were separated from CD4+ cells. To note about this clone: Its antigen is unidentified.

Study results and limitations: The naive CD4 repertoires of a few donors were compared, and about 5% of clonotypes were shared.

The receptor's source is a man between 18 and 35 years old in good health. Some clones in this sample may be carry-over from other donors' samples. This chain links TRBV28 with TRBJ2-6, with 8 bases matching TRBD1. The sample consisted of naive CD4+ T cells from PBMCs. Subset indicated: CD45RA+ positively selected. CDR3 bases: TGTGCCAGCAGTTACCCAGGGGGCGCTGGGGCCAACGTCCTGACTTTC. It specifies CASSYPGGAGANVLTF.